This T cell receptor (beta chain) is from a study of CD8 T cells in ankylosing spondylitis. Overall study findings and caveats: Reports say disease-linked clones showed up significantly more in matched ankylosing spondylitis synovial fluid. A TCR beta motif of several highly homologous variants seemed to mark ankylosing spondylitis blood.

A single record per CDR3 protein comes from TCRdb applying MiXCR to the 5' RACE reads. Among about 130,000 distinct CDR3 sequences, about an eighth were seen once, and the ten largest hold about 4%. Germline V lookup: CDR1 WNHNN, CDR2 SYGVQD (reference sequence). Trimming took 6 bases from V and 8 from J, leaving 11 bases between them. The CDR3 loop spans 12 amino acids. This clonotype occurred a few times. The antigen remains unidentified. This chain connects TRBV10-1 to TRBJ2-1; D unresolved. The sequenced sample was blood, either unsorted or a sorted T cell fraction (not recorded which). The clonotype comes from a female donor with ankylosing spondylitis or in good health (not recorded which). Here the CDR3 reads CASSRVDDEQFF. As DNA, the CDR3 is TGCGCCAGCAGCCGTGTGGACGATGAGCAGTTCTTC.